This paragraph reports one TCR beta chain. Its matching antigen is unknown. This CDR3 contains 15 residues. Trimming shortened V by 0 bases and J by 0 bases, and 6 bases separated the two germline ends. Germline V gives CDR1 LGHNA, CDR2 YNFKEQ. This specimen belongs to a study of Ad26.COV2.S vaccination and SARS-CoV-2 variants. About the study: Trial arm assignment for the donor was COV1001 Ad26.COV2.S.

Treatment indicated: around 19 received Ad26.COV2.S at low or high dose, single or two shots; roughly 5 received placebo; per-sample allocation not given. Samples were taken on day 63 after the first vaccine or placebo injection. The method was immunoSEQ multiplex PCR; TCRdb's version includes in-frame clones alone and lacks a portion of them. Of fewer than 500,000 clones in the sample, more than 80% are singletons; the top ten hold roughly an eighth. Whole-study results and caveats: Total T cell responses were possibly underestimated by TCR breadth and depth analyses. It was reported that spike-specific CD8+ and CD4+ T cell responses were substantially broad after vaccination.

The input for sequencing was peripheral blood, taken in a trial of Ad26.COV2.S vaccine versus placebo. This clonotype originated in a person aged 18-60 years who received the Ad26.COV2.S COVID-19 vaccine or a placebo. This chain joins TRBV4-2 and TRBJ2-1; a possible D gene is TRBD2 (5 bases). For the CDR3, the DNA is TGTGCCAGCAGCCAAGAGAGCGGCTCCTACAATGAGCAGTTCTTC. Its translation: CASSQESGSYNEQFF.